The present T cell receptor (beta chain) was sequenced within a study of blood T cells in healthy people across ages. General study results and limits: Correlation between TCR beta diversity and naive T cell percentage was strong.

For the second PCR, which ran for about 6 to 11 cycles, a sample-barcoded 5' primer and a J-beta primer mix were used. TCRdb called the 5' RACE reads again in MiXCR, with one record for every CDR3 protein. Of around 1,500,000 distinct CDR3 sequences listed, 28% were seen once; the top ten hold 7% to 9%. Germline CDR1 is DFQATT and CDR2 is SNEGSKA (reference sequence). V was pared by 0 bases and J by 7 bases, with 12 bases between. CDR3 length: 14 amino acids. Ten milliliters of peripheral blood were drawn from each donor. Notes on this clonotype: Antigen specificity is unknown.

The chain recombines TRBV20-1 with TRBJ1-4; D not resolved. The clonotype comes from a woman in her twenties or thirties in good health. Sample: blood. Written as DNA, the CDR3 is TGCAGTGCTAGAGATAAAAGAACGGGTGAAAAACTGTTTTTT. It specifies CSARDKRTGEKLFF.